This is a list of T cell receptor beta chains from one sample in a study of blood T cell repertoires in COVID-19. The table came from immunoSEQ multiplex PCR; TCRdb's copy has only in-frame clones and leaves some out. The table shows about 45,000 clones, with about three quarters occurring only once. The specimen sequenced was peripheral blood. The source is a woman between 65 and 79 years old with acute or convalescent COVID-19. The CDR3 runs from the conserved cysteine through the conserved F or W. A D gene is named only where the DNA matches it firmly. Rows give clone size only sometimes, using once, few, many, or a class for an expanded clone.

cdr3_nt cdr3_aa d_call j_call clone_size v_call
TGTGCCAGCTCACCCCGGGACATAACCTACGAGCAGTACTTC CASSPRDITYEQYF NA TRBJ2-7 NA TRBV18
TGTGCCAGCAGCCCTTGGGGGGGTAGCGAGACCCAGTACTTC CASSPWGGSETQYF TRBD2 TRBJ2-5 NA TRBV11-2
TGTGCCAGCAGTCGCCGGGACAGCGGCACAGATACGCAGTATTTT CASSRRDSGTDTQYF TRBD1 TRBJ2-3 NA TRBV6-5
NA CASSKGFGTGANVLTF NA TRBJ2-6 NA TRBV21-1
TGCAGCGTGGCTGGCAAGAACTATGGCTACACCTTC CSVAGKNYGYTF NA TRBJ1-2 once TRBV29-1
TGCGCCAGCAGCTTCGAGGGACTAGCAGCAGATACGCAGTATTTT CASSFEGLAADTQYF TRBD2 TRBJ2-3 NA TRBV5-1
TGTGCCAGCAGTTGGGCCCTCGGGGAAGGCTACACCTTC CASSWALGEGYTF NA TRBJ1-2 NA TRBV6-5
TGTGCCAGCAGCGGGCGATCGGGGGGGAGGAATGGTGAGCAGTTCTTC CASSGRSGGRNGEQFF TRBD2 TRBJ2-1 NA TRBV6-2/TRBV6-3
TGTGCCAGCAGCTTCGCTAGCGGAATCACAGATACGCAGTATTTT CASSFASGITDTQYF TRBD2 TRBJ2-3 NA TRBV7-2
TGTGCCAGCAGCCCGGGACAGGGGAACACCGGGGAGCTGTTTTTT CASSPGQGNTGELFF TRBD1 TRBJ2-2 few TRBV7-8
TGTGCCAGCAGCCCGCAGGGTCACACCGGGGAGCTGTTTTTT CASSPQGHTGELFF NA TRBJ2-2 NA TRBV7-9
TGTGCCAGCAGTTACGTACAGAATCGCGCTGAAGCTTTCTTT CASSYVQNRAEAFF NA TRBJ1-1 once TRBV6-5
TGTGCCAGCAGCGCCGACAGGGGAGGGTACAATGAGCAGTTCTTC CASSADRGGYNEQFF NA TRBJ2-1 NA TRBV5-4
TGTGCCAGCAGCGCCTTGACTGGTCGTAATCAGCCCCAGCATTTT CASSALTGRNQPQHF NA TRBJ1-5 NA TRBV2
TGTGCCAGCACCGGCAGGGCTGGAAACACCATATATTTT CASTGRAGNTIYF NA TRBJ1-3 NA TRBV12-3/TRBV12-4
TGTGCCACCAGCAGAGATCTAAGCGGGACAGGGGGTGATGAAAAACTGTTTTTT CATSRDLSGTGGDEKLFF TRBD1 TRBJ1-4 NA TRBV15
TGTGCCAGCAGTTACTCCACAAGAGAAGCTTTCTTT CASSYSTREAFF NA TRBJ1-1 NA TRBV6-6
TGTGCCAGCAGTTACGAACAGGGGTCAGAAGCTTTCTTT CASSYEQGSEAFF TRBD1 TRBJ1-1 NA TRBV6-4
TGTGCCAGCAGCCAAGATTATAGCGAAATCCCCCGGGACAGCCATAATCAGCCCCAGCATTTT CASSQDYSEIPRDSHNQPQHF TRBD1 TRBJ1-5 NA TRBV3-1/TRBV3-2